A single sample gave rise to the 4 T cell receptor beta chains below, sequenced in a study of blood T cells in healthy people across ages (dated by TCRdb to about 2015). Library preparation employed 5' RACE. Sequenced on an Illumina HiSeq 2500. The second PCR ran for roughly 6 to 11 cycles and used a J-beta primer mix along with a sample-barcoded 5' primer. Through fastp at Q25 and MiXCR, TCRdb rebuilt clones from the public reads, retaining in-frame beta chains. Rows are unified per CDR3 protein, each entry keeping the most common DNA and genes. This sample comprises 500,000 to 700,000 distinct CDR3 sequences, around 31% of them detected only once. The ten largest account for more than 15% of the sample. Sequencing was done on a sample of blood. These receptors originate from a woman older than 75 in good health.

In its sample, this clonotype was seen many times. CDR3 in DNA: TGTGCCAGCATAGCGGGGGGAACCACAGATACGCAGTATTTT. Its translation: CASIAGGTTDTQYF. This rearrangement joins TRBV10-3 to TRBJ2-3; the match to TRBD2 covers 10 bases. The CDR3 is 14 amino acids. The V gene end was trimmed by 10 bases and the J gene end by 2 bases; junction bases not matched to a gene: 6. Germline V gives CDR1 ENHRY, CDR2 SYGVKD.

Many counts were recorded for this clonotype. The gene calls are TRBV5-6 and TRBJ1-5; D unclear. The CDR3 has 15 residues. Germline V gives CDR1 SGHDT, CDR2 YYEEEE. The V and J ends lost 5 bases and 0 bases respectively, with 12 bases between them. The CDR3 spells CASRGWADSNQPQHF. The CDR3 DNA reads TGTGCCAGCAGGGGGTGGGCAGATAGCAATCAGCCCCAGCATTTT.

V usage is TRBV7-6 and J usage is TRBJ2-2, with D possibly TRBD2 on 7 matching bases. Per germline, CDR1 SGHVS and CDR2 FNYEAQ. Trimming took 5 bases from V and 3 from J, leaving 16 bases between them. The CDR3 has 16 amino acids. The CDR3 loop reads CASSQTRGGYTGELFF. The CDR3 bases are TGTGCCAGCAGCCAAACAAGGGGGGGCTACACCGGGGAGCTGTTTTTT. The variable domain in full, with the rest retrieved from reference TRBV7-6 and TRBJ2-2, is GAGVSQSPRYKVTKRGQDVALRCDPISGHVSLYWYRQALGQGPEFLTYFNYEAQQDKSGLPNDRFSAERPEGSISTLTIQRTEQRDSAMYRCASSQTRGGYTGELFFGEGSRLTVL.

This clonotype was found a few times. The rearrangement joins TRBV5-1 to TRBJ2-7, with D perhaps TRBD2 (5 bases). Germline lookup yields CDR1 SGHRS and CDR2 YFSETQ. V was shortened by 0 bases and J by 7 bases, with 17 bases between the two germline ends. The CDR3 loop spans 15 amino acids. The CDR3 sequence: CASSLGGRLFNEQYF. CDR3 nucleotides: TGCGCCAGCAGCTTGGGCGGGCGCCTATTTAATGAGCAGTACTTC.